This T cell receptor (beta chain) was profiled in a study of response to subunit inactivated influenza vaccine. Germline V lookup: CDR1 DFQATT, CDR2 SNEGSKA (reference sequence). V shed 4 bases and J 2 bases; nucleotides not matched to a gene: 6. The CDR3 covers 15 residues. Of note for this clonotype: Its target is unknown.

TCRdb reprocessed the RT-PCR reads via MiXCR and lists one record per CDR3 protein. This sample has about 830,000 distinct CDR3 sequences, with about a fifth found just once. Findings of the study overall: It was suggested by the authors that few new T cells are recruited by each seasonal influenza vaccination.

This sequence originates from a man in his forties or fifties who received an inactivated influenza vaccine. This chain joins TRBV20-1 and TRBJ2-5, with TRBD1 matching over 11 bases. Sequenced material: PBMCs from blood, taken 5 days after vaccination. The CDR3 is CSATRTGGGQETQYF. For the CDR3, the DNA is TGCAGTGCTACCAGGACAGGGGGCGGACAAGAGACCCAGTACTTC.